This T cell receptor beta chain stems from a study of shared clonotypes between healthy human individuals. Clones were read by immunoSEQ multiplex PCR, and TCRdb kept only the in-frame ones, dropping some. This table holds about 2.4 million clones, over 85% found once. Germline-derived CDR1 and CDR2 are KGHSH and LQKENI. This CDR3 has 15 residues. Trimming shortened V by 6 bases and J by 0 bases, and 12 bases separated the two germline ends. Findings of the study overall: Sample collection involved blood only; tissue repertoires are likely different. Naive CD4 clonotypes overlapped across several donors at approximately 5.5%.

Regarding this clone: Its specificity is unknown.

The chain uses TRBV18 and TRBJ2-1; no reliable D call. Sample: naive CD4+ T cells from PBMCs. The subset is: CD45RA+ positively selected. This TCR derives from a man in his late teens or twenties in good health. Some clones in this sample may be carry-over from other donors' samples. The CDR3 DNA reads as TGTGCCAGCTCGGCCTCCGGTGGCTCCTACAATGAGCAGTTCTTC. Protein product: CASSASGGSYNEQFF. Complete variable domain (other parts from reference TRBV18 and TRBJ2-1): NAGVMQNPRHLVRRRGQEARLRCSPMKGHSHVYWYRQLPEEGLKFMVYLQKENIIDESGMPKERFSAEFPKEGPSILRIQQVVRGDSAAYFCASSASGGSYNEQFFGPGTRLTVL.